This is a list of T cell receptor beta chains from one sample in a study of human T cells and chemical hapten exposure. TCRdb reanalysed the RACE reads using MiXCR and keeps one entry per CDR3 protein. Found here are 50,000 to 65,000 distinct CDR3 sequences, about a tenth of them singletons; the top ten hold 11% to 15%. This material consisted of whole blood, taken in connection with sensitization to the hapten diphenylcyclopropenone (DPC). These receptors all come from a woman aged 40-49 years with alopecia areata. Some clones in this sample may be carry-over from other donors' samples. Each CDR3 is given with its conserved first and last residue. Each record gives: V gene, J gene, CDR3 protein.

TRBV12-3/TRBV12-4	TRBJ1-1	CASSSTGFISVAFF
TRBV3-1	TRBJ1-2	CASSQDLQGSFHYGYTF
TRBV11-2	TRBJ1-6	CASSLGYGQRNSPLHF
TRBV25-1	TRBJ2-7	CASRDRRNEQYF
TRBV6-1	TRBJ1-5	CASSGQFSNQPQHF
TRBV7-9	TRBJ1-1	CASSQGDLYTEAFF
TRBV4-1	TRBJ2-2	CASSQVGQNTGELFF
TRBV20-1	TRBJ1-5	CSARPTDRGSNQPQHF
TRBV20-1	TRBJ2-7	CSARTPDRAYEQYF
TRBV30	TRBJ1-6	CAWSVGGQGYSPLHF
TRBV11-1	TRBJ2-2	CASSGGGELFF
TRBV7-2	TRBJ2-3	CASSFSPLDTQYF
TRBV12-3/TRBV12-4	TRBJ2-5	CTSSLQETQYF
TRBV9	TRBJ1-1	CASSTDRGEAFF
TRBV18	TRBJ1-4	CASSRTGTNEKLFF
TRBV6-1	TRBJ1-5	CASSPHYRGGQPQHF
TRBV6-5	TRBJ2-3	CAIGTGPGYF
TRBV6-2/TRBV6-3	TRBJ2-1	CASNGQGVLWEQFF
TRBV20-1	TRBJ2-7	CSARGGEEYEQYF
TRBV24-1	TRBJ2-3	CATRGNTDTQYF
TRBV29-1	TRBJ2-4	CSAGDRVQYF
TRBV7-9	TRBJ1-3	CASSSTGTSYGNTIYF
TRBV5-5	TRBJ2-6	CASSSERVLSSGANVLTF
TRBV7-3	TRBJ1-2	CASSGVGDYGYTF
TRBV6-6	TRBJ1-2	CASSYSRDTQNYGYTF
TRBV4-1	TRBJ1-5	CASSQEARSNQPQHF
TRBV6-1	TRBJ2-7	CASSRLTGTSAEQYF
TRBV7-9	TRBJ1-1	CASSDGQGYTEAFF
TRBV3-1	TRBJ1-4	CASSQNSPTNEKLFF
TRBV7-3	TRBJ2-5	CASSAGLEGETQYF
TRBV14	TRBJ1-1	CASSRQGTEAFF
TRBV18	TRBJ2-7	CASSAGNEQYF
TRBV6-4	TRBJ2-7	CASEYQANEQYF
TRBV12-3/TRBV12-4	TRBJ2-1	CANPFGGAYNEQFF
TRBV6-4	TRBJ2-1	CASSDNFRHNSHEQFF
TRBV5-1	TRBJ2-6	CASSLTPSGSASGANVLTF
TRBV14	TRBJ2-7	CASSQDPAPGYYEQYF
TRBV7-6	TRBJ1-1	CASSLANLGKAEAFF
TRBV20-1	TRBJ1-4	CSARVLDRGGEKLFF
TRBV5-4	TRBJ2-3	CASSWGQGFSTDTQYF
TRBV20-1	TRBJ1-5	CSARDRGRGAINQPQHF
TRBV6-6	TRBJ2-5	CASTPFRGKETQYF
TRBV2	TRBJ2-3	CASSRQGDTQYF
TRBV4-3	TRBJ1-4	CASSQRPWDRGRIANEKLFF
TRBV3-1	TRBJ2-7	CASSQASTGSYEQYF
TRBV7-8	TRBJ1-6	CASSSSIQSTRGSPLHF
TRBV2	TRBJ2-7	CASYRVGNEQYF
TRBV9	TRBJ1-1	CASSPGGGLTEAFF
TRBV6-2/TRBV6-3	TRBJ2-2	CASSPSVGTGELFF